These T cell receptor beta chains were read from a single sample in a study of blood T cells in healthy people across ages. In TCRdb, the 5' RACE reads were re-called with MiXCR into one record per CDR3 protein. The sample consists of under 2,000,000 distinct CDR3 sequences, less than 50% of them appearing once. The specimen was blood. All receptors derive from a woman in her forties in good health. Each CDR3 is given with its conserved first and last residue. The D gene is left open where the match is weak.

v_call	d_call	j_call	cdr3_aa
TRBV5-1	NA	TRBJ1-4	CASSLVDIKTEKLFF
TRBV27	NA	TRBJ2-3	CASSFFGGGGTDTQYF
TRBV6-2/TRBV6-3	NA	TRBJ2-7	CASTDPKPGRQWEQYF
TRBV15	NA	NA	CATGTLSKYEQYF
TRBV29-1	TRBD1	TRBJ2-5	CSVHPGTVEETQYF
TRBV20-1	TRBD1	TRBJ2-3	CSATRTGISQDTQYF
TRBV12-3/TRBV12-4	NA	TRBJ1-2	CASSLAGGRTAPNYGYTF
TRBV7-9	TRBD1	TRBJ1-2	CASSSLLGQGDGYTF
TRBV6-6	NA	NA	CASSYLPRNEQYF
TRBV10-3	TRBD1	TRBJ2-1	CAISDLGQGSYNEQFF
TRBV11-2	NA	TRBJ2-1	CASSLSIAGTWSYNEQFF